Shown below are 29 T cell receptor beta chains from a single sample sequenced in a study of neurological immune-mediated disorders. MiXCR, run by TCRdb on the 5' RACE reads, gives a single entry per CDR3 protein. The repertoire consists of roughly 50,000 distinct CDR3 sequences, with about 12% occurring once and the leading ten covering around 10%. Material for sequencing was PBMCs. Receptor source: an older woman with HTLV-1-associated myelopathy (HAM/TSP).

In its sample, this clonotype was seen many times. The rearrangement joins TRBV7-8 to TRBJ2-7, with 7 bases aligning to TRBD2. CDR1 is SGHVS, CDR2 FQNEAQ, per germline. This CDR3 has 13 amino acids. With 1 base clipped from V and 6 bases from J, the junction kept 3 bases outside the gene matches. CDR3 region: CASSLGEGIEQYF. CDR3 bases: TGTGCCAGCAGCTTAGGGGAGGGAATCGAGCAGTACTTC.

This clonotype was counted at least ten times. This chain joins TRBV3-1 and TRBJ1-2; TRBD1 matches at 7 bases. The CDR3 runs 14 residues. Germline V gives CDR1 LGHDT, CDR2 YNNKEL (reference sequence). V trimming: 2 bases; J trimming: 5 bases; junction bases outside the gene matches: 5. Here the CDR3 DNA reads TGTGCCAGCAGCCAACGACAGGGACGTTATGGCTACACCTTC. This sequence encodes CASSQRQGRYGYTF.

The V gene is TRBV7-2, the J gene TRBJ2-7; 8 nucleotides match TRBD2. The CDR3 sequence is 14 residues long. The V and J ends lost 4 bases and 2 bases, in that order; junction bases with no gene match: 4. Per germline, CDR1 SGHTA and CDR2 FQGNSA. As DNA, the CDR3 is TGTGCCAGCAGCTACCGGGAGGGGGCCTACGAGCAGTACTTC. Its protein product is CASSYREGAYEQYF.

This clonotype was detected many times. The chain has TRBV20-1 and TRBJ2-4, with D unclear. This CDR3 comprises 15 residues. Trimming removed 5 bases from V and 0 bases from J, with 14 bases in between. Germline values: CDR1 DFQATT, CDR2 SNEGSKA (reference sequence). CDR3 sequence reads: CSASRSTLAKNIQYF. DNA of the CDR3: TGCAGTGCTTCCCGGTCCACCTTAGCCAAAAACATTCAGTACTTC.

This clonotype has only a few counts. A read error may be the cause here, since a much bigger clone is one base away. The J gene is TRBJ2-1, the V gene TRBV2; D not resolved. V lost 6 bases and J 10 bases, leaving 22 bases between the germline ends. The CDR3 spans 15 residues. The germline V gene has CDR1 SNHLY and CDR2 FYNNEI. This chain's CDR3 is CASSESSPRNCEQFF. Here the CDR3 DNA reads TGTGCCAGCAGCGAAAGTAGCCCCAGGAACTGCGAGCAGTTCTTC.

This clonotype was detected ten times or more. This rearrangement joins TRBV29-1 to TRBJ2-2, with D perhaps given as TRBD1 or TRBD2 (6 bases each). The CDR3 extends over 14 amino acids. Trimming took 4 bases from V and 6 from J, leaving 15 bases between them. Germline V CDR1 and CDR2: SQVTM, ANQGSEA. This chain's CDR3 is CSVGTVGGPGELFF. As DNA, the CDR3 is TGCAGCGTTGGTACCGTCGGGGGCCCCGGGGAGCTGTTTTTT.

This clonotype was seen many times. The chain uses TRBV5-1 and TRBJ1-5; D is uncertain. There are 15 residues in the CDR3. Germline V gene sequence: CDR1 SGHRS, CDR2 YFSETQ. V lost 0 bases and J 0 bases, leaving 7 bases between the germline ends. In DNA form, the CDR3 reads TGCGCCAGCAGCTTGGTAGGAGGTAGCAATCAGCCCCAGCATTTT. Its protein product is CASSLVGGSNQPQHF.

This clonotype was detected ten times or more. The chain recombines TRBV3-1 with TRBJ1-1; D unclear. Germline CDR1 reads LGHDT; CDR2 reads YNNKEL (reference sequence). The germline V and J ends were trimmed by 2 bases and 3 bases, with 10 bases remaining between them. This CDR3 comprises 14 residues. CDR3 DNA: TGTGCCAGCAGCCAATTACTCCGGGACACTGAAGCTTTCTTT. This translates into CASSQLLRDTEAFF.

The chain couples TRBV5-5 to TRBJ2-7; no definite D call. The CDR3 loop spans 13 amino acids. V lost 0 bases to trimming and J lost 3 bases, with 7 bases between them. Per germline, CDR1 SGHKS and CDR2 YYEKEE (reference sequence). The CDR3 DNA is TGTGCCAGCAGCTTGGTAACAGACTACGAGCAGTACTTC. Translated, it gives CASSLVTDYEQYF. Full variable domain (missing parts from reference TRBV5-5 and TRBJ2-7): DAGVTQSPTHLIKTRGQQVTLRCSPISGHKSVSWYQQVLGQGPQFIFQYYEKEERGRGNFPDRFSARQFPNYSSELNVNALLLGDSALYLCASSLVTDYEQYFGPGTRLTVT.

This clonotype was seen many times. The chain uses TRBV5-1 and TRBJ2-3, with TRBD2 matching over 12 bases. The ends lost 4 bases at V and 1 base at J; junction bases unmatched: 4. This CDR3 is built from 16 residues. Germline-derived CDR1 and CDR2 are SGHRS and YFSETQ. DNA of the CDR3: TGCGCCAGCAGCGCCCGACTAGCGGGAGGCACAGATACGCAGTATTTT. It encodes CASSARLAGGTDTQYF. The full variable domain, completed using reference TRBV5-1 and TRBJ2-3, is KAGVTQTPRYLIKTRGQQVTLSCSPISGHRSVSWYQQTPGQGLQFLFEYFSETQRNKGNFPGRFSGRQFSNSRSEMNVSTLELGDSALYLCASSARLAGGTDTQYFGPGTRLTVL.

Many counts were recorded for this clonotype. This chain links TRBV12-3 or TRBV12-4 with TRBJ1-2; D is uncertain. The V gene lost 4 bases and the J gene lost 4 bases, with 4 bases spanning the gap. The CDR3 has 11 residues. The CDR3 bases are TGTGCCAGCAGTTCTGGCTATGGCTACACCTTC. Translated: CASSSGYGYTF.

Many counts were recorded for this clonotype. The CDR3 DNA reads as TGTGCCAGCAGTGGGCAGGGGAACACCGGGGAGCTGTTTTTT. Encoded protein: CASSGQGNTGELFF. V and J are TRBV2 and TRBJ2-2, with D perhaps matching TRBD1 (5 bases). Trimming left V 4 bases short and J 1 base short, with 7 bases between. The CDR3 loop spans 14 amino acids. Germline V CDR1 and CDR2: SNHLY, FYNNEI.

V is TRBV2 and J is TRBJ2-3, with unresolved D. Trimming removed 6 bases at V and 5 bases at J, with 12 bases between. This CDR3 is 13 amino acids long. The germline V gene encodes CDR1 SNHLY and CDR2 FYNNEI. Here the CDR3 DNA reads TGTGCCAGCAGCGACGATATAAAAGATACGCAGTATTTT. Its translation is CASSDDIKDTQYF. The variable domain in full, completed from reference TRBV2 and TRBJ2-3, reads EPEVTQTPSHQVTQMGQEVILRCVPISNHLYFYWYRQILGQKVEFLVSFYNNEISEKSEIFDDQFSVERPDGSNFTLKIRSTKLEDSAMYFCASSDDIKDTQYFGPGTRLTVL.

At least ten counts were recorded for this clonotype. V usage is TRBV9 and J usage is TRBJ2-1, with D possibly TRBD1 on 5 matching bases. The length of the CDR3 is 14 residues. V lost 1 base and J 4 bases, leaving 9 bases between the germline ends. The germline V gene has CDR1 SGDLS and CDR2 YYNGEE. CDR3 in DNA: TGTGCCAGCAGCGTAATAGGGGAATACAATGAGCAGTTCTTC. Amino acid sequence: CASSVIGEYNEQFF.

This clonotype was found many times. The chain is built from TRBV20-1 and TRBJ2-3, with 9 positions matching TRBD2. Trimming took 5 bases from V and 1 from J; bases not matched to a gene: 4. The germline CDR1 and CDR2 sequences are DFQATT and SNEGSKA (reference sequence). The CDR3 is 14 residues long. CDR3 loop: CSAPRGGGTDTQYF. The CDR3 bases are TGCAGTGCTCCCCGCGGGGGGGGCACAGATACGCAGTATTTT.

The rearrangement links TRBV10-1 to TRBJ2-1, with 8 bases aligning to TRBD1. V was clipped by 5 bases and J by 0 bases; unmatched bases: 0. CDR3 length equals 14 residues. The germline gives CDR1 WNHNN, CDR2 SYGVQD (reference sequence). In DNA, the CDR3 is TGCGCCAGCAGTACAGGGGGCTCCTACAATGAGCAGTTCTTC. This gives the protein CASSTGGSYNEQFF.

This clonotype was counted many times. CDR3 loop: CATSREGETQYF. In nucleotides, the CDR3 is TGTGCCACCAGCAGAGAAGGGGAGACCCAGTACTTC. The rearrangement links TRBV15 to TRBJ2-5; no firm D call. V gave up 0 bases and J gave up 5 bases, with 4 bases separating them. The CDR3 is 12 amino acids. Per the germline V gene, CDR1 is LNHNV and CDR2 is YYDKDF (reference sequence).

The chain has TRBV6-6 and TRBJ2-3, with 7 bases matching TRBD2. CDR3 length: 17 amino acids. Germline CDR1 MNHNY, CDR2 SVGAGI (reference sequence). V gave up 10 bases and J gave up 4 bases; unmatched junction bases: 20. The CDR3 DNA is TGTGCCAACAGCCCTGGACTATCGGGAGGCAACTCAGATACGCAGTATTTT. Residues: CANSPGLSGGNSDTQYF.

Many counts were recorded for this clonotype. The chain combines TRBV20-1 with TRBJ2-5; no clear D gene. The CDR3 sequence is 13 residues long. Germline CDR1 is DFQATT and CDR2 is SNEGSKA (reference sequence). V lost 3 bases to trimming and J lost 7 bases, with 15 bases between them. The CDR3 nucleotides are TGCAGTGCTAGTGTCATCTCAGATGGGACCCAGTACTTC. It yields the protein CSASVISDGTQYF.

This clonotype was detected ten times or more. The chain employs TRBV5-1 and TRBJ2-1, with a tentative D call TRBD1 (5 bases). Deletions cut 1 base from V and 6 bases from J, with 11 bases between. CDR1 and CDR2 (germline): SGHRS, YFSETQ. The CDR3 sequence is 14 residues long. DNA for the CDR3: TGCGCCAGCAGCTTGAGCAGGGATGTCAATGAGCAGTTCTTC. It translates to CASSLSRDVNEQFF.

This clonotype was observed many times. The chain joins TRBV5-5 to TRBJ2-3, with 11 bases identical to TRBD2. The CDR3 is 16 residues long. The germline gives CDR1 SGHKS, CDR2 YYEKEE (reference sequence). V was clipped by 0 bases and J by 7 bases; unmatched bases: 7. This CDR3 reads CASSLVTSGSPNTQYF. In DNA, the CDR3 is TGTGCCAGCAGCTTGGTAACTAGCGGGAGCCCGAATACGCAGTATTTT.

This clonotype was seen many times. V usage is TRBV7-2 and J usage is TRBJ2-4; D not certain. This CDR3 contains 14 residues. Deletions cut 5 bases from V and 6 bases from J, with 14 bases between. Germline values: CDR1 SGHTA, CDR2 FQGNSA. In DNA, the CDR3 is TGTGCCAGCAGCCGCCCCCCCTCGGGAAACATTCAGTACTTC. The encoded protein is CASSRPPSGNIQYF.

As regards this clonotype: A much larger clone is a single base away; this may be a read error. J is TRBJ1-2 and V is TRBV20-1, with D perhaps matching TRBD1 (6 bases). Trimming took off 1 base at V and 4 bases at J, with 16 bases between the two ends. This CDR3 region has 15 residues. Per the germline V gene, CDR1 is DFQATT and CDR2 is SNEGSKA (reference sequence). The CDR3 reads CSARAPSRGGYGYTF. The DNA of the CDR3 is TGCAGTGCTAGAGCTCCAAGCAGGGGAGGCTATGGCTACACCTTC.

This clonotype was seen repeatedly, ten times or more. J is TRBJ1-1 and V is TRBV20-1; D unclear. Germline V gives CDR1 DFQATT, CDR2 SNEGSKA (reference sequence). Trimming took 0 bases from V and 9 from J, leaving 17 bases between them. The CDR3 runs to 14 residues. The CDR3 protein is CSARDRALPTQAFF. The CDR3 coding sequence is TGCAGTGCTAGAGATCGGGCCTTACCAACCCAAGCTTTCTTT.

The sample holds many counts of this clonotype. This chain uses TRBV7-2 with TRBJ2-7, with 8 bases that match TRBD1. Germline lookup yields CDR1 SGHTA and CDR2 FQGNSA. V dropped 5 bases and J dropped 9; count of bases not matched to a gene: 9. The CDR3 is 13 residues long. CDR3 protein: CASSPDSGGVQYF. In nucleotides, the CDR3 is TGTGCCAGCAGCCCCGACTCAGGGGGCGTGCAGTACTTC.

This clonotype was recorded many times. The V and J genes are TRBV29-1 and TRBJ2-7; 10 positions match TRBD1. The CDR3 is 13 amino acids. Germline CDR1 is SQVTM and CDR2 is ANQGSEA. V was clipped by 3 bases and J by 5 bases; unmatched bases: 4. The CDR3 loop reads CSVDSTGGHEQYF. The CDR3 region has the DNA TGCAGCGTTGATTCGACAGGGGGCCACGAGCAGTACTTC.

This clonotype was counted at least ten times. The genes are TRBV7-6 and TRBJ2-1; D is ambiguous. Germline CDR1 and CDR2: SGHVS and FNYEAQ. V was shortened by 6 bases and J by 4 bases, with 19 bases between the two germline ends. This CDR3 contains 16 residues. The CDR3 loop is CASSPMAEDPYNEQFF. In DNA form, the CDR3 reads TGTGCCAGCAGTCCTATGGCCGAAGACCCATACAATGAGCAGTTCTTC.

This sequence joins TRBV5-1 and TRBJ2-3; 9 nucleotides line up with TRBD2. This CDR3 is 20 amino acids long. CDR1 is SGHRS and CDR2 is YFSETQ in the germline V gene. With V trimmed by 9 bases and J by 5 bases, 28 bases remained unmatched. The CDR3 nucleotides read TGCGCCAAGCGCACTACACCACATGGATGCGGGAGGGCCAGAAGAGATACGCAGTATTTT. As protein: CAKRTTPHGCGRARRDTQYF.

This clonotype was counted ten times or more. This chain connects TRBV27 to TRBJ2-7; 12 bases are shared with TRBD1. The CDR3 runs to 16 residues. J gave up 4 bases and V 2 bases, and 6 bases lay outside the gene matches. Germline V gene data show CDR1 as MNHEY and CDR2 as SMNVEV (reference sequence). CDR3 sequence: CASSLRGDRGPYEQYF. CDR3 coding DNA: TGTGCCAGCAGTTTAAGGGGGGACAGGGGGCCATACGAGCAGTACTTC.